These T cell receptor beta chains were read from a single sample in a study of blood T cell repertoires in COVID-19. Generated by immunoSEQ multiplex PCR, the TCRdb table keeps only in-frame clones and is missing some. This sample has under 40,000 clones; 85% to 90% occur once, and the top ten carry approximately 1.5%. Sequenced material: peripheral blood. These receptors originate from a man aged 60-69 years with active COVID-19. Each CDR3 is given with its conserved first and last residue. The D gene is left open where the match is weak. For some rows the clone size is stated as once, few or many, or as a class when expanded; others skip it.

TRBV7-8	TRBD2	NA	TRBJ2-2	CASKRASGGLNTGELFF	TGTGCCAGCAAGAGGGCTAGCGGGGGGTTGAACACCGGGGAGCTGTTTTTT
TRBV7-9	NA	NA	TRBJ2-1	CASSPQYNEQFF	TGTGCCAGCAGTCCTCAGTACAATGAGCAGTTCTTC
TRBV9	NA	few	TRBJ1-2	CASSAGTLIYGYTF	TGTGCCAGCAGCGCCGGGACACTTATATATGGCTACACCTTC
TRBV6-2/TRBV6-3	TRBD1	NA	TRBJ2-7	CASSYIRTGDEQYF	TGTGCCAGCAGTTACATACGGACAGGGGACGAGCAGTACTTC
TRBV24-1	TRBD1	NA	TRBJ2-3	CATSDLTGGGADTQYF	TGTGCCACCAGTGATTTAACAGGGGGCGGCGCAGATACGCAGTATTTT
TRBV2	TRBD2	NA	TRBJ2-5	CAAVAGGPVETQYF	TGTGCCGCGGTAGCGGGGGGGCCGGTAGAGACCCAGTACTTC
TRBV30	NA	NA	TRBJ1-1	CAWIGVRNTEAFF	TGTGCCTGGATAGGGGTTAGAAACACTGAAGCTTTCTTT
TRBV7-9	TRBD1	NA	TRBJ1-2	CASSTDRGRDYTF	TGTGCCAGCAGCACCGACAGGGGGCGAGACTACACCTTC
TRBV4-3	NA	few	TRBJ2-7	CASSQAPRYEQYF	TGCGCCAGCAGCCAAGCCCCCCGGTACGAGCAGTACTTC
TRBV7-3	NA	NA	TRBJ1-1	CASSLGSGTEAFF	TGTGCCAGCAGCTTAGGATCCGGGACTGAAGCTTTCTTT
TRBV5-1	NA	NA	TRBJ2-5	CASSEQGPETQYF	TGCGCCAGCAGCGAGCAGGGCCCGGAGACCCAGTACTTC
TRBV19	NA	NA	TRBJ2-1	CASSSGGAGYNEQFF	TGTGCCAGTAGTAGTGGGGGGGCCGGCTACAATGAGCAGTTCTTC
TRBV5-1	NA	NA	TRBJ2-7	CASSLAAGHEQYF	TGCGCCAGCAGCTTGGCAGCGGGCCACGAGCAGTACTTC
TRBV19	NA	NA	TRBJ1-4	CASSKGLLGDFNEKLFF	TGTGCCAGTAGTAAGGGACTTTTGGGGGACTTTAATGAAAAACTGTTTTTT
TRBV5-1	NA	NA	TRBJ2-7	CASSSVPGKLEQYF	TGCGCCAGCAGCTCGGTCCCCGGGAAGCTAGAGCAGTACTTC
TRBV7-9	TRBD1	NA	TRBJ1-1	CASSTQGAGFTDTEAFF	TGTGCCAGCAGCACCCAGGGGGCGGGTTTTACGGACACTGAAGCTTTCTTT
TRBV6-6	NA	NA	TRBJ2-5	CASSPLGTQYF	TGTGCCAGCAGCCCCCTAGGGACCCAGTACTTC
TRBV18	TRBD2	once	TRBJ2-7	CASSPIAGPTTYEQYF	TGTGCCAGCTCACCTATAGCGGGACCGACAACATACGAGCAGTACTTC
TRBV19	TRBD1	NA	TRBJ1-4	CASRGQGAYNEKLFF	TGTGCCAGTAGGGGACAGGGGGCCTATAATGAAAAACTGTTTTTT
TRBV4-3	NA	NA	TRBJ1-4	CASSRGHVATNEKLFF	TGCGCCAGCAGCCGGGGACACGTTGCAACTAATGAAAAACTGTTTTTT
TRBV24-1	NA	NA	TRBJ2-1	CATSAPRDTHGEQFF	TGTGCCACCAGTGCCCCACGGGACACTCATGGGGAGCAGTTCTTC
TRBV7-8	NA	NA	TRBJ2-1	CASTLYNEQFF	TGTGCCAGCACCCTGTACAATGAGCAGTTCTTC
TRBV28	NA	once	TRBJ1-5	CATTGGARQPQHF	TGTGCCACCACGGGGGGGGCAAGACAGCCCCAGCATTTT
TRBV18	TRBD1	NA	TRBJ2-5	CASSPRSGQQETQYF	TGTGCCAGCTCACCACGGTCGGGACAGCAAGAGACCCAGTACTTC
TRBV7-2	TRBD2	NA	TRBJ2-1	CASSSRGGRANEQFF	TGTGCCAGCAGCTCCCGCGGGGGGCGAGCCAATGAGCAGTTCTTC
TRBV5-4	NA	NA	TRBJ1-2	CASSLDQGSLRGYTF	TGTGCCAGCAGCTTGGACCAGGGTAGTTTGCGGGGCTACACCTTC
TRBV7-3	TRBD2	NA	TRBJ2-1	CASSPSGVLYNEQFF	TGTGCCAGCAGCCCCAGCGGGGTCCTCTACAATGAGCAGTTCTTC
TRBV28	TRBD1	NA	TRBJ2-5	CASSRATGGKGRETQYF	TGTGCCAGCAGTCGGGCTACAGGGGGCAAGGGTAGGGAGACCCAGTACTTC
TRBV7-2	NA	NA	TRBJ1-2	CASAKAGNYGYTF	TGTGCCAGCGCGAAGGCGGGGAACTATGGCTACACCTTC